This T cell receptor (beta chain) derives from a study of response to subunit inactivated influenza vaccine. Study findings and constraints: Only a handful of new T cells, the authors suggested, are recruited with each seasonal influenza vaccination.

TCRdb reprocessed the RT-PCR reads with MiXCR, giving one entry per CDR3 protein. The sample has about 480,000 distinct CDR3 sequences; 10% to 15% are singletons. With respect to this clonotype: The antigen remains unidentified.

The germline CDR1 and CDR2 sequences are SGHRS and YFSETQ. V was trimmed by 4 bases and J by 0 bases, leaving 16 bases between them. There are 16 residues in the CDR3. The rearrangement uses TRBV5-1 and TRBJ1-1; tentatively, D is TRBD1 (5 bases). The receptor comes from a man between 45 and 60 years old who received an inactivated influenza vaccine. The sample consisted of PBMCs from blood, taken roughly 45 days after vaccination. This chain's CDR3 is CASSTASWGMNTEAFF. CDR3 in DNA: TGCGCCAGCAGCACCGCTAGTTGGGGGATGAACACTGAAGCTTTCTTT. Full variable domain (outside the CDR3, taken from reference TRBV5-1 and TRBJ1-1): KAGVTQTPRYLIKTRGQQVTLSCSPISGHRSVSWYQQTPGQGLQFLFEYFSETQRNKGNFPGRFSGRQFSNSRSEMNVSTLELGDSALYLCASSTASWGMNTEAFFGQGTRLTVV.